One and the same sample provided the 22 T cell receptor beta chains below, sequenced in a study of blood T cells in healthy people across ages. Sample-barcoded 5' priming and a J-beta primer mix drove a second PCR of roughly 6 to 12 cycles. TCRdb re-called the 5' RACE reads with MiXCR, one entry per CDR3 protein. The table has 700,000 to 900,000 distinct CDR3 sequences, roughly 53% seen once. Sample: blood. These receptors were taken from a man older than 75 in good health.

Comment on this clonotype: A read error may explain this, as a much larger clone is one base away. This chain connects TRBV20-1 to TRBJ1-1; 8 bases fit TRBD1. J gave up 4 bases and V 1 base, and 5 bases lay outside the gene matches. CDR3 length: 14 residues. Germline V CDR1 and CDR2: DFQATT, SNEGSKA (reference sequence). The CDR3 DNA reads as TGCAGTGCTAGAGTCGGACAGGGCCGCACTGAAGCTTTCTTT. Translating it yields CSARVGQGRTEAFF.

This clonotype was seen a few times. The genes are TRBV28 and TRBJ2-1; D is tentatively TRBD1 or TRBD2 (7 bases each). V lost 10 bases, J lost 10 bases, and 20 bases lay in between. CDR3 size: 13 residues. From germline, CDR1 is MDHEN and CDR2 SYDVKM. CDR3 sequence reads: CAIGGQWGGEQFF. The CDR3 DNA is TGTGCCATTGGGGGACAGTGGGGGGGAGAGCAGTTCTTC.

This clonotype was found a few times. V is TRBV29-1 and J is TRBJ1-1, with TRBD1 identical over 8 bases. With V trimmed by 5 bases and J by 1 base, 3 bases remained unmatched. This CDR3 is 13 amino acids long. CDR1 SQVTM and CDR2 ANQGSEA come from the germline V gene. Here the CDR3 DNA reads TGCAGCGTTAGGACAGGGCCGAACACTGAAGCTTTCTTT. Its protein is CSVRTGPNTEAFF.

The chain employs TRBV29-1 and TRBJ2-1; D possibly uses TRBD1 or TRBD2 (5 bases each). V lost 7 bases and J lost 5, with 18 bases in between. CDR1 and CDR2 from the germline V gene are SQVTM and ANQGSEA. CDR3 length: 14 residues. The CDR3 DNA sequence: TGCAGCGCCTTGGGGTCCCGGGGCCACAATGAGCAGTTCTTC. Translating gives CSALGSRGHNEQFF.

In its sample, this clonotype was seen a few times. V usage is TRBV7-6 and J usage is TRBJ1-5; possibly TRBD1 for D (6 bases). V lost 1 base and J 3 bases, leaving 7 bases between the germline ends. Germline V lookup: CDR1 SGHVS, CDR2 FNYEAQ. The CDR3 consists of 14 residues. The CDR3 sequence: CASSLGGANQPQHF. The CDR3 coding sequence is TGTGCCAGCAGCTTAGGGGGGGCCAATCAGCCCCAGCATTTT.

This clonotype was seen only a few times. The CDR3 is CSARGQGSGQPQHF. CDR3 nucleotide sequence: TGCAGTGCTAGAGGACAGGGTTCTGGTCAGCCCCAGCATTTT. The chain couples TRBV20-1 to TRBJ1-5; 7 bases are a match to TRBD1. V shed 1 base and J 6 bases; nucleotides not matched to a gene: 6. The CDR3 length is 14 residues. The germline V gene encodes CDR1 DFQATT and CDR2 SNEGSKA (reference sequence).

V gene TRBV7-2 combines with J gene TRBJ1-1; 9 bases are a match to TRBD1. Germline CDR1 and CDR2: SGHTA and FQGNSA. The CDR3 is 16 residues long. V lost 6 bases, J lost 4 bases, and 12 bases stayed unmatched. The CDR3 sequence is CASRHSTGGEGTEAFF. The CDR3 DNA reads as TGTGCCAGCAGACACTCAACAGGGGGCGAGGGCACTGAAGCTTTCTTT.

CDR3 in amino acids: CASSPTSGSGDEQFF. The CDR3 DNA is TGTGCCAGCAGCCCGACTAGCGGGAGCGGGGATGAGCAGTTCTTC. The chain has TRBV3-1 and TRBJ2-1, with 12 bases that match TRBD2. CDR1 and CDR2 (germline): LGHDT, YNNKEL (reference sequence). CDR3 size: 15 residues. V trimming: 4 bases; J trimming: 8 bases; junction bases outside the gene matches: 6.

This clonotype was recorded only once. This sequence joins TRBV21-1 and TRBJ2-7; TRBD2, the D gene given by the table, was not confirmed from the DNA. TRBV21-1 is noted as a pseudogene. The CDR3 has 15 amino acids. CDR3: CASSKGGRARNEQYF. The CDR3 DNA is TGTGCCAGCAGCAAGGGCGGGAGGGCTAGAAACGAGCAGTACTTC.

J is TRBJ2-1 and V is TRBV2, with 10 bases identical to TRBD2. The V segment lost 7 bases and the J segment 4 bases; nucleotides outside the gene matches: 10. This CDR3 region has 16 residues. The germline gives CDR1 SNHLY, CDR2 FYNNEI. CDR3 DNA sequence: TGTGCCAGCACCCAAGGGACTAGCGCCCGATACAATGAGCAGTTCTTC. It codes for CASTQGTSARYNEQFF.

The chain couples TRBV6-4 to TRBJ1-1; 10 positions match TRBD1. The length of the CDR3 is 15 residues. V was pared by 0 bases and J by 3 bases, with 1 base of the junction left unmatched. CDR1 MRHNA and CDR2 SNTAGT come from the germline V gene. CDR3 protein: CASSDSGTGDTEAFF. In DNA form, the CDR3 reads TGTGCCAGCAGTGACTCAGGGACAGGGGACACTGAAGCTTTCTTT.

This clonotype has just a few counts. This chain links TRBV12-3 or TRBV12-4 with TRBJ2-7; 16 positions match TRBD2. V was pared by 4 bases and J by 5 bases, with 11 bases of the junction left unmatched. The CDR3 is 18 residues long. CDR3 DNA sequence: TGTGCCAGCAGTTCTGGGACTAGCGGGAGGGCCCTCTTCGACGAGCAGTACTTC. Translating gives CASSSGTSGRALFDEQYF.

The rearrangement links TRBV29-1 to TRBJ2-3; D is ambiguous. Germline loops: CDR1 SQVTM, CDR2 ANQGSEA. The CDR3 is 12 residues long. Deletions cut 6 bases from V and 14 bases from J, with 21 bases between. In DNA form, the CDR3 reads TGCAGCGTAGGAAGTCTAGTCGGATACGCGTATTTT. It specifies CSVGSLVGYAYF.

This clonotype was counted between two and nine times. The chain combines TRBV5-1 with TRBJ2-1, with no clear D. The germline gives CDR1 SGHRS, CDR2 YFSETQ. This CDR3 comprises 12 residues. V dropped 4 bases and J dropped 8 bases, with 10 bases sitting between them. CDR3 amino acids: CASSPWTDEQFF. The CDR3 DNA reads as TGCGCCAGCAGCCCCTGGACCGATGAGCAGTTCTTC.

The chain combines TRBV3-1 with TRBJ1-1; D gene unclear. V was cut by 1 base and J by 3 bases, with 15 bases left in between. Germline V gene sequence: CDR1 LGHDT, CDR2 YNNKEL (reference sequence). CDR3 length: 16 residues. In nucleotides, the CDR3 is TGTGCCAGCAGCCAAGCAGGAAGCCCCGGGGACACTGAAGCTTTCTTT. Amino acids: CASSQAGSPGDTEAFF.

The chain has TRBV28 and TRBJ1-2; maybe TRBD1 (5 bases). The V end was cut by 5 bases, the J end by 7 bases, with 14 bases between. Per germline, CDR1 MDHEN and CDR2 SYDVKM. The CDR3 contains 13 residues. CDR3 DNA sequence: TGTGCCAGCAGTGCATCAGGGTCCTCTGGCTACACCTTC. This encodes CASSASGSSGYTF.

CDR3 sequence (DNA): TGCAGTGCCCCCGAGACTAGCGGCGAGAACAATGAGCAGTTCTTC. Protein sequence: CSAPETSGENNEQFF. V and J are TRBV20-1 and TRBJ2-1; 9 bases map to TRBD2. Germline V gives CDR1 DFQATT, CDR2 SNEGSKA (reference sequence). The V gene end was trimmed by 6 bases and the J gene end by 5 bases; junction bases not matched to a gene: 11. CDR3 length: 15 amino acids.

V and J are TRBV5-1 and TRBJ1-1; tentatively, D is TRBD1 (5 bases). Trimming took off 5 bases at V and 1 base at J, with 21 bases between the two ends. The germline V gene has CDR1 SGHRS and CDR2 YFSETQ. This CDR3 is built from 17 residues. The DNA of the CDR3 is TGCGCCAGCAGTCAAGCTGGGGGGGTGCCCGGGAACACTGAAGCTTTCTTT. Its translation: CASSQAGGVPGNTEAFF.

The chain carries TRBV9 and TRBJ2-1; D tentatively fits TRBD1 or TRBD2 (6 bases each). Deletions cut 9 bases from V and 0 bases from J, with 19 bases between. The CDR3 is 16 residues long. Germline V lookup: CDR1 SGDLS, CDR2 YYNGEE. The DNA for the CDR3 is TGTGCCACCGGGGGCGCCGGGAGCAGCTCCTACAATGAGCAGTTCTTC. Its protein product is CATGGAGSSSYNEQFF.

V usage is TRBV5-1 and J usage is TRBJ2-7; 7 positions agree with TRBD2. Near its end, the DNA agrees better with TRBJ2-5, so the J call may be wrong. Germline V lookup: CDR1 SGHRS, CDR2 YFSETQ. This CDR3 comprises 17 residues. The CDR3 region has the DNA TGCGCCAGCAGCTTGGGGGCGGGGGTCAGCTCCCAAGAGACCCAGTACTTC. Residues: CASSLGAGVSSQETQYF.

The chain is built from TRBV24-1 and TRBJ2-5, with D perhaps matching TRBD1 or TRBD2 (5 bases each). This CDR3 spans 17 amino acids. Trimming cost V 1 base and J 2 bases, with 16 bases left between them. In germline, CDR1 is KGHDR, CDR2 SFDVKD. The chain's CDR3 is CATSDFWDPQGQETQYF. The CDR3, as DNA: TGTGCCACCAGTGATTTTTGGGACCCACAAGGGCAAGAGACCCAGTACTTC.

This rearrangement joins TRBV9 to TRBJ2-1; D is undetermined. V lost 6 bases and J lost 10, with 20 bases in between. There are 14 residues in the CDR3. From germline, CDR1 is SGDLS and CDR2 YYNGEE. DNA of the CDR3: TGTGCCAGCACCCCGGGTAGCTCGGTATTGGAGCAGTTCTTC. It specifies CASTPGSSVLEQFF. The entire variable domain, with the rest obtained from reference TRBV9 and TRBJ2-1, is as follows: DSGVTQTPKHLITATGQRVTLRCSPRSGDLSVYWYQQSLDQGLQFLIQYYNGEERAKGNILERFSAQQFPDLHSELNLSSLELGDSALYFCASTPGSSVLEQFFGPGTRLTVL.